Listed below are T cell receptor beta chains from one sample, sequenced in a study of tumor-infiltrating lymphocytes in primary liver carcinoma. TCRdb re-analysed the multiplex PCR reads in MiXCR, keeping a single row per CDR3 protein. This sample carries 50,000 or so distinct CDR3 sequences, approximately 80% of them seen once, and the ten largest clones take roughly 24%. Sequenced sample: liver tumor tissue from sampling region 5. Receptors originate from a man aged 35 to 55 with primary liver carcinoma and hepatitis B virus infection. CDR3s leave out the opening cysteine and the closing phenylalanine or tryptophan. Fields, in order: V gene, CDR3 protein.

TRBV28	ASSVGDRFTTNEKLF
TRBV29-1	SVGTSAANTGELF
TRBV11-3	ASSLGVSNNEQF
TRBV7-2	ASSLVARAAETQY
TRBV4-2	ASSQSGLNIEAF
TRBV6-6	VSSRTGVRTEAF
TRBV6-2/TRBV6-3	ASSPLGAYEEY
TRBV6-2/TRBV6-3	SSSFGTPEKKWGQY
TRBV20-1	SAPRYAGELF
TRBV12-3/TRBV12-4	AISPLWGDTQY